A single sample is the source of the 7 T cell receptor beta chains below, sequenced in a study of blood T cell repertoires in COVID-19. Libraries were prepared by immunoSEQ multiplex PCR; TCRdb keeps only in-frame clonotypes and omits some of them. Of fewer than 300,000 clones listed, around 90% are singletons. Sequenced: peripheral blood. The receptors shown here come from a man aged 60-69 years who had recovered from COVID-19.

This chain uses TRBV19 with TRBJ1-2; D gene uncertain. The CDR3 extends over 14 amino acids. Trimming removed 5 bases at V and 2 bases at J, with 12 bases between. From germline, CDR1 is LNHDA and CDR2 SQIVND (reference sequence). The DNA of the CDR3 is TGTGCCAGTAGTGTGGGAGGAGGCAACTATGGCTACACCTTC. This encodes CASSVGGGNYGYTF. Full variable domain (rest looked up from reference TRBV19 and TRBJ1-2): DGGITQSPKYLFRKEGQNVTLSCEQNLNHDAMYWYRQDPGQGLRLIYYSQIVNDFQKGDIAEGYSVSREKKESFPLTVTSAQKNPTAFYLCASSVGGGNYGYTFGSGTRLTVV.

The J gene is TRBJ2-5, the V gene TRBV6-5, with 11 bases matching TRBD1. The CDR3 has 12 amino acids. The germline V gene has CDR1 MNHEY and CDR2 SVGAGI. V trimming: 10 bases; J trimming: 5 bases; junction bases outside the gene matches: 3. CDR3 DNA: TGTGCCACCTGGGACAGGGGGGAGACCCAGTACTTC. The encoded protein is CATWDRGETQYF.

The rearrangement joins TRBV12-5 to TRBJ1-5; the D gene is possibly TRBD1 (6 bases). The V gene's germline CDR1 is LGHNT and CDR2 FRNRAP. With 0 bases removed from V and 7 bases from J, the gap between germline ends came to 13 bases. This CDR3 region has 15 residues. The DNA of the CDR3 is TGTGCTAGTGGTTTGGTACCAGGGGTAAGGCAGCCCCAGCATTTT. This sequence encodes CASGLVPGVRQPQHF.

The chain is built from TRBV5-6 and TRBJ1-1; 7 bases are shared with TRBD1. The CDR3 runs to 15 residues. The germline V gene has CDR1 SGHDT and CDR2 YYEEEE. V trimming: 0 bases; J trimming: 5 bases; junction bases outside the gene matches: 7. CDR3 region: CASSLVRQGRTEAFF. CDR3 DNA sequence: TGTGCCAGCAGCTTGGTCCGACAGGGAAGAACTGAAGCTTTCTTT.

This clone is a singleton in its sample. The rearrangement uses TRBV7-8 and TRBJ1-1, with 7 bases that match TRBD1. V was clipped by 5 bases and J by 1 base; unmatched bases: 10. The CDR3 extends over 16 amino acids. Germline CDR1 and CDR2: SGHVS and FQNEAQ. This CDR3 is CASSVGTVSTNTEAFF. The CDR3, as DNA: TGTGCCAGCAGCGTCGGGACAGTCTCGACGAACACTGAAGCTTTCTTT.

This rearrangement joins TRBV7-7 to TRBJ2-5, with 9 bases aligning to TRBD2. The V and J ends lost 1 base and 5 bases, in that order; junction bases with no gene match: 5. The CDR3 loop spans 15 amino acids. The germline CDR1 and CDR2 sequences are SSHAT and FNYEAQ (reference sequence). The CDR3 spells CASSLGSGGGETQYF. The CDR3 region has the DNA TGTGCCAGCAGCTTAGGTAGCGGGGGCGGCGAGACCCAGTACTTC. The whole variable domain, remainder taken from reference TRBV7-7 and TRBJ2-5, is GAGVSQSPRYKVTKRGQDVTLRCDPISSHATLYWYQQALGQGPEFLTYFNYEAQPDKSGLPSDRFSAERPEGSISTLTIQRTEQRDSAMYRCASSLGSGGGETQYFGPGTRLLVL.

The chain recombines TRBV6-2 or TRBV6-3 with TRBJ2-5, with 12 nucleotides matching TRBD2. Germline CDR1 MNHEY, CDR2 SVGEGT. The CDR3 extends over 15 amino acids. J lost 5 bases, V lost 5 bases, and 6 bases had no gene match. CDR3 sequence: CASSGGLAGLETQYF. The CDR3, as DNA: TGTGCCAGCAGTGGTGGACTAGCGGGGTTGGAGACCCAGTACTTC.